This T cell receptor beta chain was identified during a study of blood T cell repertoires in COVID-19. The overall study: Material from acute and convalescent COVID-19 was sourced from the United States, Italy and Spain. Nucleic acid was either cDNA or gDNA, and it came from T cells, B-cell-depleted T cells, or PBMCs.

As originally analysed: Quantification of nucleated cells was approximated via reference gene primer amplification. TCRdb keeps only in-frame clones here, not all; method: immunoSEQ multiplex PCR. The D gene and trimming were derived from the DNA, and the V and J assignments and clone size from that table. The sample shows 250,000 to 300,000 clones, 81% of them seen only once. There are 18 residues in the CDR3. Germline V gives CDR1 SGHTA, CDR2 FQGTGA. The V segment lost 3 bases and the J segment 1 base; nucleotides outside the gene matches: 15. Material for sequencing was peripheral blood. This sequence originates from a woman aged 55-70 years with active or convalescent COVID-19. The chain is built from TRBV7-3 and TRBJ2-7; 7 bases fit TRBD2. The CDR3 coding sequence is TGTGCCAGCAGCTTGCCTCCCCCGAGGACTAGAACTTCCTACGAGCAGTACTTC. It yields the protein CASSLPPPRTRTSYEQYF.